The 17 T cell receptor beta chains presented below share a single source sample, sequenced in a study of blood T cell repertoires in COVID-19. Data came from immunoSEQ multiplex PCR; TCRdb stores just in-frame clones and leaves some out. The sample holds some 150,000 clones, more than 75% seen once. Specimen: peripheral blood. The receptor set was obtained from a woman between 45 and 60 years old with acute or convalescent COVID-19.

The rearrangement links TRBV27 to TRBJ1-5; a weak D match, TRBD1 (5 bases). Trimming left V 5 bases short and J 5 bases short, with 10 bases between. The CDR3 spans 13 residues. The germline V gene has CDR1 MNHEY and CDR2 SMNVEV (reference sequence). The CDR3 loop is CASSLKGDQPQHF. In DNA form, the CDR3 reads TGTGCCAGCAGTCTCAAAGGGGATCAGCCCCAGCATTTT.

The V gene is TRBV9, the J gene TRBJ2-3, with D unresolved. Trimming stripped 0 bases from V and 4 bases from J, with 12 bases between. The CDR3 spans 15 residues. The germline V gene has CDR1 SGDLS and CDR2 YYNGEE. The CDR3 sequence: CASSVAGYEADTQYF. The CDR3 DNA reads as TGTGCCAGCAGCGTAGCTGGGTACGAGGCAGATACGCAGTATTTT. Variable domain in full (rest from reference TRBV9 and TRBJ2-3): DSGVTQTPKHLITATGQRVTLRCSPRSGDLSVYWYQQSLDQGLQFLIQYYNGEERAKGNILERFSAQQFPDLHSELNLSSLELGDSALYFCASSVAGYEADTQYFGPGTRLTVL.

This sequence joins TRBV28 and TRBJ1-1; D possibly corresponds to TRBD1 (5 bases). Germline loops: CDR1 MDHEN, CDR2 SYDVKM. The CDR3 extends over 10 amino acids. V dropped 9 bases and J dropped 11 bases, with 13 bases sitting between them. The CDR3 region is CASKYGGAFF. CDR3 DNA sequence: TGTGCCAGTAAATACGGGGGGGCTTTCTTT. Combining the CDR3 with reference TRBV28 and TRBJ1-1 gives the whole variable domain DVKVTQSSRYLVKRTGEKVFLECVQDMDHENMFWYRQDPGLGLRLIYFSYDVKMKEKGDIPEGYSVSREKKERFSLILESASTNQTSMYLCASKYGGAFFGQGTRLTVV.

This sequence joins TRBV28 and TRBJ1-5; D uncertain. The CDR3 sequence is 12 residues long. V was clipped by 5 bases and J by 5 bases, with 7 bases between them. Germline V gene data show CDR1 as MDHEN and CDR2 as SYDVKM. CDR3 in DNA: TGTGCCAGCAGTATCGGTCATCAGCCCCAGCATTTT. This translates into CASSIGHQPQHF.

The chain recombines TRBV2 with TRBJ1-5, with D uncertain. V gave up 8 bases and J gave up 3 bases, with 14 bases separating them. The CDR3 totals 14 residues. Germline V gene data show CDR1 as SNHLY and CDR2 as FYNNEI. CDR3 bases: TGTGCCAGCGCTGGCGGGCCGAACAATCAGCCCCAGCATTTT. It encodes CASAGGPNNQPQHF. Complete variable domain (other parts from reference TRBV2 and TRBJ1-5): EPEVTQTPSHQVTQMGQEVILRCVPISNHLYFYWYRQILGQKVEFLVSFYNNEISEKSEIFDDQFSVERPDGSNFTLKIRSTKLEDSAMYFCASAGGPNNQPQHFGDGTRLSIL.

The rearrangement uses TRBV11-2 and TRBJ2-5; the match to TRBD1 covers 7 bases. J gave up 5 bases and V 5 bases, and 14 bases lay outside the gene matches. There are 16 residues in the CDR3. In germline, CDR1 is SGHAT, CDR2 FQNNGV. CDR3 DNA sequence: TGTGCCAGCAGCGCGAATACAGGGGTAGGGATGGAGACCCAGTACTTC. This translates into CASSANTGVGMETQYF.

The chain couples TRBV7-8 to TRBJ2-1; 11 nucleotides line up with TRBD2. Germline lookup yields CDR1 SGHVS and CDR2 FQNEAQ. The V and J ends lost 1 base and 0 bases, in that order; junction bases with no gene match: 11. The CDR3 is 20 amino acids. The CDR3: CASSLVGSGGAVGSYNEQFF. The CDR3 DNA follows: TGTGCCAGCAGCTTAGTTGGTAGCGGGGGGGCTGTGGGCTCCTACAATGAGCAGTTCTTC. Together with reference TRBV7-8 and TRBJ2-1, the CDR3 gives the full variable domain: GAGVSQSPRYKVAKRGQDVALRCDPISGHVSLFWYQQALGQGPEFLTYFQNEAQLDKSGLPSDRFFAERPEGSVSTLKIQRTQQEDSAVYLCASSLVGSGGAVGSYNEQFFGPGTRLTVL.

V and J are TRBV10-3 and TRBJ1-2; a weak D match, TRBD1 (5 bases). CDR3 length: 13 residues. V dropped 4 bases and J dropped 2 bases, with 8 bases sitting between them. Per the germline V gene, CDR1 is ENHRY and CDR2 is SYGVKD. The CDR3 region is CAISVQGNYGYTF. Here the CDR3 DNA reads TGTGCCATCAGTGTGCAGGGAAACTATGGCTACACCTTC.

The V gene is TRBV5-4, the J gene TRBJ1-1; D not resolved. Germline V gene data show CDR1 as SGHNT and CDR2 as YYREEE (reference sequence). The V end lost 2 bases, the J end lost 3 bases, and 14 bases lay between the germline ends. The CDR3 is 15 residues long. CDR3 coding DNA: TGTGCCAGCAGCTTAGGGAGAGGGTATGACACTGAAGCTTTCTTT. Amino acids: CASSLGRGYDTEAFF.

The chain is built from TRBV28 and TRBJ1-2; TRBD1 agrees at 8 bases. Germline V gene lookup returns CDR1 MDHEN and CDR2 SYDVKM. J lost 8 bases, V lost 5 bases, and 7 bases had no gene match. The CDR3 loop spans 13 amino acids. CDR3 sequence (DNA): TGTGCCAGCAGTCTTCAGGGGGCGCGCGGCTACACCTTC. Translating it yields CASSLQGARGYTF.

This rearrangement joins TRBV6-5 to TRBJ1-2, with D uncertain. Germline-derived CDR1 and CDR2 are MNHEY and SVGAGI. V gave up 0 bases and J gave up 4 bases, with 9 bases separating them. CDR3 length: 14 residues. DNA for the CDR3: TGTGCCAGCAGTTACTCGACGGGAACCTATGGCTACACCTTC. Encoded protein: CASSYSTGTYGYTF.

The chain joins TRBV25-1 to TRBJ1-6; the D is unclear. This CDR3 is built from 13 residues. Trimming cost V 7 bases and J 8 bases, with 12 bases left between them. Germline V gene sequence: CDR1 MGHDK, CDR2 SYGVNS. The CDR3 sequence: CASNGIDDSPLHF. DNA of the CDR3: TGTGCCAGCAACGGGATAGACGATTCACCCCTCCACTTT. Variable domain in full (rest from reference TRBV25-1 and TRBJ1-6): EADIYQTPRYLVIGTGKKITLECSQTMGHDKMYWYQQDPGMELHLIHYSYGVNSTEKGDLSSESTVSRIRTEHFPLTLESARPSHTSQYLCASNGIDDSPLHFGNGTRLTVT.

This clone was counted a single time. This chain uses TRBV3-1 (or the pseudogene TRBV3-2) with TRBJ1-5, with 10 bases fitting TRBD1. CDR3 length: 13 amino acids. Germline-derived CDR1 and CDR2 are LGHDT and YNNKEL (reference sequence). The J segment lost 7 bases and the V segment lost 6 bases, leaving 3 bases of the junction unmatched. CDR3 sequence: CASSGTGDQPQHF. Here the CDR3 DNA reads TGTGCCAGCAGTGGGACAGGGGACCAGCCCCAGCATTTT.

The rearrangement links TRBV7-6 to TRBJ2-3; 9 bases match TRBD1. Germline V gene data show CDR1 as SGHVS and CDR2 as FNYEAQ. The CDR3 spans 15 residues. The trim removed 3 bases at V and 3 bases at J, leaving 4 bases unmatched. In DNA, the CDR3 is TGTGCCAGCAGCTTTGGACAGGGGAGGACAGATACGCAGTATTTT. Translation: CASSFGQGRTDTQYF.

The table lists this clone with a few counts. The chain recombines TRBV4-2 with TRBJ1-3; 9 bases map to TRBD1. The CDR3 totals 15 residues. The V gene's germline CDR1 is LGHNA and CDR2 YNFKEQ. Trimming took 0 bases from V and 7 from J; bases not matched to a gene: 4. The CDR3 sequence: CASSQDQGQGNTIYF. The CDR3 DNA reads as TGTGCCAGCAGCCAAGATCAGGGACAGGGTAACACCATATATTTT.

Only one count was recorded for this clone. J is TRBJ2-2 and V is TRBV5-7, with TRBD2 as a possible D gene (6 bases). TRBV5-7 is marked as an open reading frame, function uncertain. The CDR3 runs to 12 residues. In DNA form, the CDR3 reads TGTCCCGGGGGAGTCGTAAACGGGGAGCTGTTTTTT. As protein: CPGGVVNGELFF.

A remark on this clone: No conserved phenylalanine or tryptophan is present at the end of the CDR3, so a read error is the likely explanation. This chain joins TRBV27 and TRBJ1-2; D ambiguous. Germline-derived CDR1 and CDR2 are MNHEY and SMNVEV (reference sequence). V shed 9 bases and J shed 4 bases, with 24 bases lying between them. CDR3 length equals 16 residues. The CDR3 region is CASRMEGTATRYGYTL. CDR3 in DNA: TGTGCCAGTCGGATGGAGGGTACGGCAACCCGCTATGGCTACACCCTC.